The TCR beta chain under discussion was sequenced for a study of prognosis after radiotherapy for stage I lung cancer (dated by TCRdb to the early 2020s). Turning to the overall study: Fewer than 20 stage I NSCLC patients were enrolled in Nanjing, China, between 2018 and January 2019. Around 15 patients presented with newly diagnosed primary stage I lung tumors, and 4 to 6 carried oligometastatic NSCLC following surgical resection of the primary tumor. After SBRT, distant metastases developed in about 20% of the 19 patients at a median of 7 months, while the remaining 15 patients had no significant progression. The study took one blood sample before SBRT and one after SBRT from each of around 19 patients and sequenced all 38 samples. Every patient was deemed medically inoperable, around eleven because of comorbidities and 7 because they refused surgery. In every patient, SBRT was given without any concurrent therapy. SBRT was delivered in 3 to 5 fractions with a biologically effective dose of at least 100 Gy, and image-guided IMRT or VMAT was used for delivery. The cohort included about a dozen men and about 6 women, with a median age of approximately 75 years and a range of about 53 to 95 years. Tumor histology was squamous cell carcinoma in more than 5 patients and adenocarcinoma in twelve. Peripheral blood TCR beta repertoires were profiled in stage I NSCLC patients before and after stereotactic body radiotherapy, and the repertoires were related to distant failure.

A history of other malignancies or of prior chemotherapy or radiotherapy was absent in all patients, and node-negative disease was shown on CT and PET/CT in all patients. Around 5.5 milliliters of peripheral venous blood were drawn into EDTA tubes at each of two time points. Ficoll-Paque Plus density-gradient centrifugation was used to isolate PBMCs. Right after collection, samples were placed at -80 degrees C and kept there until analysis. This clonotype was observed at least ten times. The antigen it binds to is not known. Per-nucleotide qualities are absent, and no much larger clonotype sits a single base away. Two rounds of multiplex PCR were used to amplify the TCR beta CDR3 region from genomic DNA. The first PCR round used primers specific to each TRBV and TRBJ gene, with sequences filed in Chinese patent CN105087789A. Universal primers were used in the second round of PCR. The Roche High Pure PCR Template Preparation Kit was used to extract genomic DNA from frozen PBMCs. An Illumina HiSeq 3000 was used to sequence the libraries paired-end with 151 bp reads. As for the authors' bioinformatics: CutAdapt was used to remove raw reads lacking the multiplex PCR primer sequences. PEAR was used to merge high-quality paired reads into contigs. TRB V, D and J gene segments were assigned to each contig with MiXCR by alignment to reference sequences. To remove sequencing errors, CDR3 sequences were clustered according to base quality and sequence similarity. Shannon entropy normalized by the natural log of productive TCR sequence number was used as the measure of diversity. To get clonality, Shannon entropy was divided by the natural log of the number of unique clonotypes, and that result was subtracted from one. The Youden index of ROC curves was used to select progression-free survival cut-offs for repertoire metrics, and analyses were performed in R 3.5.3. Using fastp at Q25 and MiXCR, TCRdb reprocessed the public reads and kept productive beta chains. Here each entry gathers all rows of one CDR3 protein and keeps the most common genes and DNA. V and J calls and clone size were set by TCRdb, not the authors. In this sample the table shows tens of thousands of distinct CDR3 sequences, around a quarter of which occur a single time. Together, the top ten hold around 6.9% of the sample.

Per the germline V gene, SGHAT is the CDR1 and FQNNGV is the CDR2. The CDR3 measures 19 amino acids from cysteine to phenylalanine. Solely the CDR3 DNA is kept, with 57 bases framed from the first base. V is pruned by 2 bases and J by 4 bases, leaving 12 bases of the junction without a gene match. Here is what the overall study found, with its caveats: Post-SBRT Shannon entropy and its change from baseline were lower in patients who developed distant metastases; baseline Shannon entropy was not associated with metastases. Differences in TRBV and TRBJ usage frequencies by metastasis status were reportedly observed in two V genes at baseline and in roughly 10 V and two J genes after SBRT. All reported P values were unadjusted for multiple comparisons. Tumor specificity of expanded TCR clones was not determined. A decrease in unique TCR clone counts was observed after SBRT (median 10,088 before versus more than 6,000 after; Wilcoxon paired P=0.011). Limitations of the study included a small cohort and short follow-up, and the study findings need independent validation.

The chain is made from TRBV11-2 and TRBJ2-3; TRBD2 aligns with 13 central bases. The clonotype was recovered from a donor older than 45 with non-small cell lung cancer. Here the sequenced sample was PBMCs, taken before or after stereotactic body radiation therapy (not recorded which). The CDR3 here reads CASSLQPTSGGTLADTQYF. The DNA reads TGTGCCAGCAGCTTACAACCGACTAGCGGGGGGACTCTTGCAGATACGCAGTATTTT.